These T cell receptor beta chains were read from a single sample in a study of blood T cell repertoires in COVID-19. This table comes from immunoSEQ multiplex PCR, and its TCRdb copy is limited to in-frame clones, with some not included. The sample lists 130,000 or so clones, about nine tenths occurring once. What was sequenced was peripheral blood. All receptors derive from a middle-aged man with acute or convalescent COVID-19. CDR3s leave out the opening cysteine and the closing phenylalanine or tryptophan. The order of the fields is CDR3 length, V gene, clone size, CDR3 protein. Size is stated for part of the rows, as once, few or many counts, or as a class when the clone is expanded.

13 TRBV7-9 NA ASSLRGTTGETQY
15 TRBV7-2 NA ASSKAGRSLANYGYT
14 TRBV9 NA ASSVDSGRFSYEQY
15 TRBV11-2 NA ASSQEDGTTMGYGYT
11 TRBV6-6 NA ASRSDRTYGYT
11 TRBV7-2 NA ASSWGHTDTQY
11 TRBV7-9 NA ASSPSSGNTIY
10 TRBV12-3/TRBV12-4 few ASSYRSYEQY
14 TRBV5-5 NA ASSVRAGTGVHEQF
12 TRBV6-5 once ASRLDFNTGELF
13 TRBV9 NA ASDIAGGITDTQY
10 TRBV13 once ASSLPGVRAF
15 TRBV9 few ASSVEPTGAATGGYT
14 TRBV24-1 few ATSDSIAGGENIQY
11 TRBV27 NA ASSFEHRGTQY
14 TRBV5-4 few ASSLGGTSGTYEQY
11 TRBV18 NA ASSPGQELEAF
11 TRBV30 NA AWTLTPNYGYT
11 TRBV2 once ASSPEGAGELF
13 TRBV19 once ASSPGGSRRSEQF
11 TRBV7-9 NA ASRPQGNNEQF
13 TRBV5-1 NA ASSLARAIYNEQF
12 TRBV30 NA AWSRGTSTDTQY
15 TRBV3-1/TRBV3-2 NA ASSQLISKVLGTEAF
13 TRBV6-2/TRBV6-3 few ASSYGDRSSSPLH
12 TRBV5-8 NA ASSLSGQVYEQY